Following are 8 T cell receptor beta chains from one sample sequenced in a study of a mutant IDH1 vaccine in newly diagnosed glioma. TCRdb keeps only in-frame clones here, not all; method: immunoSEQ multiplex PCR. The sample yields about 38,000 clones, around 82% seen once. Their cognate antigens are unknown. Time point reported: week 5, during vaccination. Alongside topical imiquimod, each dose of vaccine comprised 300 ug of mutant IDH1 20-mer peptide. The input for sequencing was PBMCs, taken from a glioma patient whose treatment included an IDH1 peptide vaccine. These TCRs come from a man aged 35 to 55 with glioma.

This clone was seen more than once but under ten times. The chain employs TRBV5-4 and TRBJ2-3; TRBD1 agrees at 7 bases. J gave up 2 bases and V 0 bases, and 3 bases lay outside the gene matches. This CDR3 has 15 residues. Germline-derived CDR1 and CDR2 are SGHNT and YYREEE (reference sequence). CDR3 residues: CASSLDRGVTDTQYF. CDR3 bases: TGTGCCAGCAGCTTGGACAGGGGTGTCACAGATACGCAGTATTTT.

The J gene is TRBJ1-2, the V gene TRBV4-1, with D perhaps TRBD1 (5 bases). The length of the CDR3 is 14 residues. Germline loops: CDR1 MGHRA, CDR2 YSYEKL. V was cut by 4 bases and J by 6 bases, with 15 bases left in between. The CDR3 loop reads CASSRKIDSNGYTF. The CDR3, as DNA: TGCGCCAGCAGCCGCAAGATTGACAGTAATGGCTACACCTTC.

V usage is TRBV7-8 and J usage is TRBJ1-4, with TRBD1 matching over 7 bases. This CDR3 has 14 amino acids. The germline V gene encodes CDR1 SGHVS and CDR2 FQNEAQ. The junction had 4 bases not matched to a gene; V was cut back by 5 bases and J by 4 bases. This CDR3 reads CASSRQGINEKLFF. CDR3 in DNA: TGTGCCAGCAGCCGACAGGGTATTAATGAAAAACTGTTTTTT.

This clone has only one observation. V and J are TRBV2 and TRBJ2-5; 9 bases map to TRBD2. The V gene's germline CDR1 is SNHLY and CDR2 FYNNEI. The CDR3 has 15 amino acids. V shed 8 bases, J shed 5 bases, and the junction held 12 bases outside the gene matches. The CDR3 protein is CASLRRGGSYETQYF. CDR3 nucleotides: TGTGCCAGCCTCCGGCGGGGGGGCTCTTACGAGACCCAGTACTTC.

The chain couples TRBV2 to TRBJ2-7, with TRBD2 matching over 8 bases. Germline V lookup: CDR1 SNHLY, CDR2 FYNNEI. The CDR3 is 13 amino acids. Trimming took 4 bases from V and 3 from J; bases not matched to a gene: 2. The DNA for the CDR3 is TGTGCCAGCAGTGGCGGGACTAGCTACGAGCAGTACTTC. As protein: CASSGGTSYEQYF.

This clone has just a few counts. V and J are TRBV7-9 and TRBJ2-7, with D tentatively TRBD2 (6 bases). The CDR3 is made up of 14 amino acids. The germline gives CDR1 SEHNR, CDR2 FQNEAQ (reference sequence). V was cut by 3 bases and J by 3 bases, with 12 bases left in between. In DNA form, the CDR3 reads TGTGCCAGCAGCTTTGGAGGGTCGGGCTACGAGCAGTACTTC. As protein: CASSFGGSGYEQYF.

The chain carries TRBV30 and TRBJ2-7; 8 bases agree with TRBD1. Germline trimming cut 5 bases from V and 5 bases from J; bases unmatched to any gene: 8. The germline CDR1 and CDR2 sequences are GTSNPN and SVGIG (reference sequence). The CDR3 spans 13 residues. CDR3 protein: CAWAGSGGHEQYF. The CDR3 nucleotides are TGTGCCTGGGCAGGCTCAGGGGGCCACGAGCAGTACTTC.

This clone turned up a few times. The chain is built from TRBV6-1 and TRBJ1-6; 7 bases are a match to TRBD1. Trimming at V came to 8 bases and at J to 9 bases, leaving 4 bases not matched to a gene. CDR1 is MNHNS, CDR2 SASEGT, per germline. The CDR3 runs 12 residues. The CDR3 bases are TGTGCCAGCCGGGACAGCCTTTCACCCCTCCACTTT. This translates into CASRDSLSPLHF.